A selection of T cell receptor beta chains follows, all from one sample in a study of T-cell memory formation after mild COVID-19. TCRdb ran MiXCR on the 5' RACE reads and lists one entry per CDR3 protein. The data hold fewer than 140,000 distinct CDR3 sequences, with over 15% observed a single time. Specimen: PBMCs or a T cell subset sorted from them (not recorded which). Every receptor here comes from an adult woman who had mild COVID-19 (a few samples of this study predate the infection). Cell type and time point are not known. Both conserved end residues are part of each CDR3. Each record gives: clone size, D gene, J gene, V gene, CDR3 protein, CDR3 DNA. The D gene is left open where the match is weak. Expanded clones get a size class; other rows say once, few or many, or leave the size out.

. . TRBJ2-2 TRBV20-1 CSARVVGPGTGELFF TGCAGTGCTAGAGTGGTAGGGCCGGGGACCGGGGAGCTGTTTTTT
. . TRBJ2-2 TRBV5-6 CASSLVGTGELFF TGTGCCAGCAGCTTGGTAGGGACCGGGGAGCTGTTTTTT
few TRBD1 TRBJ2-5 TRBV9 CASSAPGQLQETQYF TGTGCCAGCAGCGCACCGGGACAGTTACAAGAGACCCAGTACTTC
few . TRBJ2-3 TRBV15 CATSLGGASTDTQYF TGTGCCACCAGTTTGGGGGGGGCAAGCACAGATACGCAGTATTTT
. TRBD2 TRBJ2-3 TRBV19 CASSPGTSDADTQYF TGTGCCAGTAGCCCCGGGACTAGCGATGCAGATACGCAGTATTTT
. . TRBJ1-1 TRBV9 CASSVGGSAEAFF TGTGCCAGCAGCGTCGGGGGTTCCGCTGAAGCTTTCTTT
few . TRBJ1-4 TRBV29-1 CSARGGVTENEKLFF TGCAGCGCGAGGGGTGGGGTGACAGAGAATGAAAAACTGTTTTTT
few TRBD1 TRBJ2-7 TRBV5-4 CASSIRGRESYEQYF TGTGCCAGCAGCATCAGGGGGCGCGAATCCTACGAGCAGTACTTC
few . TRBJ2-3 TRBV7-8 CASSLPGGSGTDTQYF TGTGCCAGCAGCTTACCGGGGGGCAGCGGCACAGATACGCAGTATTTT
few . TRBJ1-1 TRBV24-1 CATSDLSFTEAFF TGTGCCACCAGTGATTTGTCCTTCACTGAAGCTTTCTTT
. . TRBJ2-7 TRBV4-3 CASSQGVRESYEQYF TGCGCCAGCAGCCAAGGGGTAAGGGAATCCTACGAGCAGTACTTC
. . TRBJ2-5 TRBV24-1 CATSDFSVETQYF TGTGCCACCAGTGATTTTAGTGTGGAGACCCAGTACTTC
many . TRBJ2-1 TRBV7-9 CASSSGQYNEQFF TGTGCCAGCAGCTCTGGACAGTACAATGAGCAGTTCTTC
. . TRBJ2-1 TRBV3-1 CASSGSGEQFF TGTGCCAGCTCGGGAAGCGGGGAGCAGTTCTTC
few . TRBJ1-1 TRBV5-6 CASRSNTEAFF TGTGCCAGCAGATCTAACACTGAAGCTTTCTTT
few . TRBJ1-2 TRBV6-2/TRBV6-3 CASSAHGDYGYTF TGTGCCAGCAGTGCCCATGGAGACTATGGCTACACCTTC
. TRBD1 TRBJ2-7 TRBV6-5 CASSSPGQGNSLSEQYF TGTGCCAGCAGTTCCCCGGGACAGGGGAATTCCCTCTCCGAGCAGTACTTC
few TRBD1 TRBJ1-2 TRBV15 CATSKGQGNYGYTF TGTGCCACCAGCAAGGGACAGGGCAACTATGGCTACACCTTC
many . TRBJ2-7 TRBV25-1 CASSATPIDSVSSYEQYF TGTGCCAGCAGTGCGACTCCGATCGACAGTGTCAGCTCCTACGAGCAGTACTTC
few . TRBJ2-7 TRBV29-1 CSVLRDEGTKGTYEQYF TGCAGCGTCCTTCGGGACGAGGGAACTAAGGGCACCTACGAGCAGTACTTC
many TRBD1 TRBJ2-7 TRBV7-9 CASSSLDRGYEQYF TGTGCCAGCAGCTCCTTGGACAGGGGCTACGAGCAGTACTTC
few . TRBJ2-7 TRBV5-1 CASSLDTGYYEQYF TGCGCCAGCAGCCTCGATACAGGATACTACGAGCAGTACTTC
few . TRBJ2-3 TRBV9 CASSAQLGGTDTQYF TGTGCCAGCAGCGCCCAACTTGGGGGCACAGATACGCAGTATTTT
. TRBD2 TRBJ2-3 TRBV7-9 CASSLGLAVGTDTQYF TGTGCCAGCAGCTTAGGACTAGCGGTAGGCACAGATACGCAGTATTTT
few . TRBJ2-7 TRBV21-1 CASSMGHYEQYF TGTGCCAGCAGCATGGGGCACTACGAGCAGTACTTC
few TRBD2 TRBJ2-1 TRBV4-1 CASSQLAGDYNEQFF TGCGCCAGCAGCCAACTAGCGGGGGATTACAATGAGCAGTTCTTC
. . TRBJ1-1 TRBV13 CASSLAREDTEAFF TGTGCCAGCAGCTTAGCACGGGAGGACACTGAAGCTTTCTTT
. TRBD2 TRBJ2-2 TRBV28 CASTTLAGVTGELFF TGTGCCAGCACTACTCTAGCGGGAGTCACCGGGGAGCTGTTTTTT
few . TRBJ2-7 TRBV2 CASRLPGSHEQYF TGTGCCAGCAGGCTCCCAGGGTCGCACGAGCAGTACTTC
. TRBD1 TRBJ2-3 TRBV5-6 CASSWGTGTDTQYF TGTGCCAGCAGCTGGGGGACAGGCACAGATACGCAGTATTTT
few . TRBJ1-6 TRBV27 CASSAGTGNSPLHF TGTGCCAGCAGTGCCGGGACGGGTAATTCACCCCTCCACTTT
few . TRBJ2-7 TRBV4-3 CASSQDGQGQGYEQYF TGCGCCAGCAGCCAAGATGGGCAGGGCCAGGGCTACGAGCAGTACTTC
few . TRBJ2-3 TRBV7-9 CASVSKIRYTDTQYF TGTGCCAGCGTGTCCAAGATCCGTTATACAGATACGCAGTATTTT
once . TRBJ2-3 TRBV4-1 CASSPTGGDTQYF TGCGCCAGCAGCCCGACTGGGGGGGATACGCAGTATTTT
. . TRBJ2-7 TRBV4-3 CASSPSGVLSAQYF TGCGCCAGCAGCCCTTCGGGAGTTCTTTCTGCGCAGTACTTC
few . TRBJ1-1 TRBV7-3 CASSLRGQNTEAFF TGTGCCAGCAGCTTAAGAGGGCAAAACACTGAAGCTTTCTTT
. . TRBJ2-7 TRBV7-9 CASRAGTEHEGQYF TGTGCCAGCAGGGCAGGGACGGAGCACGAAGGGCAGTACTTC
. . TRBJ1-1 TRBV6-2/TRBV6-3 CASSYRGLPGTEAFF TGTGCCAGCAGTTACCGAGGTTTACCAGGGACTGAAGCTTTCTTT
. . TRBJ2-5 TRBV15 CATRGLNFQETQYF TGTGCCACCAGAGGGTTAAACTTCCAAGAGACCCAGTACTTC
. . TRBJ2-3 TRBV5-1 CASSSAGDPDTQYF TGCGCCAGCAGCTCTGCAGGCGACCCAGATACGCAGTATTTT
few . TRBJ2-7 TRBV6-5 CASSQWEEDYEQYF TGTGCCAGCAGCCAATGGGAAGAAGACTACGAGCAGTACTTC
. . TRBJ2-7 TRBV5-1 CASSWVGTGDLYEQYF TGCGCCAGCAGCTGGGTCGGGACGGGGGACCTTTACGAGCAGTACTTC
. TRBD1 TRBJ1-4 TRBV6-2/TRBV6-3 CASSSNRGLFF TGTGCCAGCAGTTCGAACAGGGGGCTGTTTTTT
. . TRBJ1-5 TRBV4-1 CASSQVWGNQPQHF TGCGCCAGCAGCCAAGTTTGGGGGAATCAGCCCCAGCATTTT
few TRBD2 TRBJ2-5 TRBV27 CASSSAGYQETQYF TGTGCCAGCAGTTCAGCGGGGTACCAAGAGACCCAGTACTTC
few TRBD1 TRBJ2-3 TRBV13 CASSYLTGVSTDTQYF TGTGCCAGCAGCTACCTGACAGGGGTTAGCACAGATACGCAGTATTTT
. . TRBJ1-1 TRBV24-1 CATSDTDRNTEAFF TGTGCCACCAGTGACACAGACAGGAACACTGAAGCTTTCTTT
. TRBD2 TRBJ2-1 TRBV5-1 CASSPGTSGSNEQFF TGCGCCAGCAGCCCAGGGACTAGCGGATCCAATGAGCAGTTCTTC
. . TRBJ2-2 TRBV12-3/TRBV12-4 CASSLIPGGGELFF TGTGCCAGCAGTTTAATCCCCGGGGGCGGGGAGCTGTTTTTT
many . TRBJ1-1 TRBV9 CASSLDSEAFF TGTGCCAGCAGCCTCGACAGTGAAGCTTTCTTT
few . TRBJ2-1 TRBV7-9 CASSFRASYNEQFF TGTGCCAGCAGCTTTAGGGCCTCCTACAATGAGCAGTTCTTC
few . TRBJ2-2 TRBV4-1 CASSQTLSGAGELFF TGCGCCAGCAGCCAGACATTGTCGGGGGCCGGGGAGCTGTTTTTT
few . TRBJ1-4 TRBV7-6 CASSLLAENEKLFF TGTGCCAGCAGCTTACTCGCGGAGAATGAAAAACTGTTTTTT
. . TRBJ2-5 TRBV12-3/TRBV12-4 CASSFSSGADETQYF TGTGCCAGCAGTTTCAGCTCGGGGGCCGATGAGACCCAGTACTTC
few . TRBJ1-1 TRBV20-1 CSASVRGGWDTEAFF TGCAGTGCCTCAGTCAGGGGAGGGTGGGACACTGAAGCTTTCTTT
few TRBD2 TRBJ2-3 TRBV5-5 CASSLRGLASTDTQYF TGTGCCAGCAGCCTCCGGGGACTAGCGAGCACAGATACGCAGTATTTT
few . TRBJ1-2 TRBV20-1 CSPLPTYGYTF TGCAGTCCCCTCCCAACGTATGGCTACACCTTC
few . TRBJ2-7 TRBV6-5 CASSPGGQGHYEQYF TGTGCCAGCAGTCCTGGGGGACAAGGGCACTACGAGCAGTACTTC
few . TRBJ2-7 TRBV20-1 CSARPRTYEQYF TGCAGTGCTAGACCCCGGACCTACGAGCAGTACTTC
. . TRBJ1-1 TRBV20-1 CSAIPWGAMNTEAFF TGCAGTGCTATCCCATGGGGGGCGATGAACACTGAAGCTTTCTTT